Below, 25 T cell receptor beta chains from the same sample are listed, as sequenced in a study of blood T cells in healthy people across ages. With a J-beta primer mix and a sample-barcoded 5' primer, a second PCR ran roughly 6 to 11 cycles. TCRdb re-analysed the 5' RACE reads in MiXCR, keeping a single row per CDR3 protein. The repertoire consists of about 640,000 distinct CDR3 sequences, with approximately 50% occurring once and the leading ten covering roughly 34%. The sequenced sample consisted of blood. The receptors here all came from a man aged 55 to 70 in good health.

This clonotype was seen more than once but under ten times. V usage is TRBV20-1 and J usage is TRBJ2-1, with D maybe TRBD2 (6 bases). Trimming stripped 3 bases from V and 2 bases from J, with 14 bases between. This CDR3 region has 15 residues. Germline CDR1 DFQATT, CDR2 SNEGSKA (reference sequence). The CDR3 coding sequence is TGCAGTGCTAGTTCGGGGACTCACCCCTACAATGAGCAGTTCTTC. This gives the protein CSASSGTHPYNEQFF.

This chain links TRBV2 with TRBJ1-2; tentative D call: TRBD1 (5 bases). This CDR3 has 14 residues. V dropped 3 bases and J dropped 3 bases, with 11 bases sitting between them. Germline loops: CDR1 SNHLY, CDR2 FYNNEI. CDR3 DNA sequence: TGTGCCAGCAGTGAGGTTGGCAGGGACTATGGCTACACCTTC. Amino acid sequence: CASSEVGRDYGYTF.

The chain recombines TRBV5-1 with TRBJ2-5, with 8 bases lining up with TRBD2. The V segment lost 1 base and the J segment 1 base; nucleotides outside the gene matches: 3. This CDR3 region has 15 residues. CDR1 and CDR2 from the germline V gene are SGHRS and YFSETQ. CDR3 amino acids: CASSLLAGSQETQYF. CDR3 sequence (DNA): TGCGCCAGCAGCTTGTTAGCGGGGTCCCAAGAGACCCAGTACTTC. Based on the CDR3 plus reference TRBV5-1 and TRBJ2-5, the full variable domain is KAGVTQTPRYLIKTRGQQVTLSCSPISGHRSVSWYQQTPGQGLQFLFEYFSETQRNKGNFPGRFSGRQFSNSRSEMNVSTLELGDSALYLCASSLLAGSQETQYFGPGTRLLVL.

In regard to this clonotype: Given a much more abundant clone one base away, this may be a read error. The V and J genes are TRBV29-1 and TRBJ2-1; D unclear. The CDR3 covers 12 residues. The V gene lost 3 bases and the J gene lost 4 bases, with 7 bases spanning the gap. In germline, CDR1 is SQVTM, CDR2 ANQGSEA. The CDR3 reads CSVEKGYNEQFF. DNA for the CDR3: TGCAGCGTTGAGAAAGGTTACAATGAGCAGTTCTTC.

This chain joins TRBV11-2 and TRBJ1-6; D unclear. CDR3 length equals 14 residues. Trimming removed 4 bases at V and 8 bases at J, with 12 bases between. CDR1 is SGHAT and CDR2 is FQNNGV in the germline V gene. This CDR3 reads CASSSTGEYSPLHF. In DNA, the CDR3 is TGTGCCAGCAGCTCTACCGGAGAGTATTCACCCCTCCACTTT.

The chain employs TRBV5-4 and TRBJ2-2; D gene ambiguous. The CDR3 runs to 14 residues. Germline CDR1 is SGHNT and CDR2 is YYREEE (reference sequence). Trimming cost V 4 bases and J 5 bases, with 12 bases left between them. The CDR3 DNA reads as TGTGCCAGCAGCCCTGGTGTGGCGACCGGGGAGCTGTTTTTT. It encodes CASSPGVATGELFF.

The chain links TRBV24-1 to TRBJ1-1; D is unresolved. In germline, CDR1 is KGHDR, CDR2 SFDVKD. V was shortened by 0 bases and J by 8 bases, with 6 bases between the two germline ends. This CDR3 has 12 residues. This CDR3 is CATSDLRGEAFF. CDR3 bases: TGTGCCACCAGTGATTTGCGGGGAGAAGCTTTCTTT.

The rearrangement links TRBV28 to TRBJ1-2; D is ambiguous. V lost 5 bases and J 2 bases, leaving 18 bases between the germline ends. The V gene's germline CDR1 is MDHEN and CDR2 SYDVKM. This CDR3 contains 16 residues. CDR3 sequence (DNA): TGTGCCAGCAGTGTTGGAGGGCCCCCTCGGAACTATGGCTACACCTTC. Protein product: CASSVGGPPRNYGYTF.

This sequence joins TRBV20-1 and TRBJ2-7, with a tentative D call TRBD1 (6 bases). With 0 bases removed from V and 3 bases from J, the gap between germline ends came to 12 bases. The CDR3 sequence is 14 residues long. Germline V gene lookup returns CDR1 DFQATT and CDR2 SNEGSKA (reference sequence). CDR3 residues: CSARDRQGGYEQYF. CDR3 nucleotides: TGCAGTGCTAGAGATCGCCAAGGGGGCTACGAGCAGTACTTC.

In regard to this clonotype: Just one base apart from a much larger clone, this may be a read error. The V call is TRBV5-1, the J call TRBJ1-5; D is unresolved. The V end was cut by 4 bases, the J end by 3 bases, with 14 bases between. The CDR3 is made up of 15 amino acids. Germline CDR1 SGHRS, CDR2 YFSETQ. CDR3 nucleotides: TGCGCCAGCAGCCCTTCGGGAGGGCCCAATCAGCCCCAGCATTTT. Protein: CASSPSGGPNQPQHF.

The CDR3 sequence: CASSRAGPLNYGYTF. The CDR3 coding sequence is TGTGCCAGCAGCAGGGCAGGGCCCCTTAACTATGGCTACACCTTC. The chain couples TRBV11-2 to TRBJ1-2; D may be TRBD1 (5 bases). V lost 5 bases, J lost 1 base, and 14 bases lay in between. The CDR3 has 15 amino acids. Germline V gives CDR1 SGHAT, CDR2 FQNNGV.

This clonotype was counted a few times. CDR3 sequence: CSAYGGSSYEQYF. CDR3 nucleotide sequence: TGCAGTGCTTATGGGGGGAGCTCCTACGAGCAGTACTTC. The rearrangement links TRBV20-1 to TRBJ2-7; a possible D gene is TRBD2 (6 bases). Germline V CDR1 and CDR2: DFQATT, SNEGSKA (reference sequence). This CDR3 spans 13 amino acids. V shed 5 bases and J shed 0 bases, with 11 bases lying between them.

This clonotype has a handful of counts. The gene calls are TRBV27 and TRBJ2-3; D not resolved. CDR1 is MNHEY, CDR2 SMNVEV, per germline (reference sequence). V lost 0 bases and J lost 4, with 5 bases in between. CDR3 length: 13 residues. CDR3 bases: TGTGCCAGCAGTTTATCGAGACCAGATACGCAGTATTTT. This encodes CASSLSRPDTQYF.

The rearrangement uses TRBV12-3 or TRBV12-4 and TRBJ1-2; possible D gene TRBD1, 6 bases. Trimming left V 5 bases short and J 7 bases short, with 14 bases between. The CDR3 is 13 residues long. The CDR3 reads CASSRGYLLGYTF. Written as DNA, the CDR3 is TGTGCCAGCAGTAGGGGGTATCTGCTTGGCTACACCTTC.

The rearrangement links TRBV2 to TRBJ2-7; TRBD1 aligns across 8 bases. V was pared by 5 bases and J by 2 bases, with 11 bases of the junction left unmatched. The CDR3 runs to 16 residues. Germline V gene data show CDR1 as SNHLY and CDR2 as FYNNEI. The DNA of the CDR3 is TGTGCCAGCAGTATACCAGGGACAGGCCCCACCTACGAGCAGTACTTC. This translates into CASSIPGTGPTYEQYF.

At least ten counts were recorded for this clonotype. The germline gene is not matched at one end of the junction; a read error may be the cause. The chain couples TRBV5-1 to TRBJ2-5, with 8 bases identical to TRBD2. The CDR3 contains 14 residues. Germline values: CDR1 SGHRS, CDR2 YFSETQ. Here the CDR3 DNA reads TGTGCCAGCAGCTTCAGCGGGGGCCAAGAGACCCAGTACTTC. This gives the protein CASSFSGGQETQYF.

The V and J genes are TRBV5-1 and TRBJ2-7, with a tentative D call TRBD1 (5 bases). The germline gives CDR1 SGHRS, CDR2 YFSETQ. This CDR3 comprises 15 residues. With 1 base removed from V and 0 bases from J, the gap between germline ends came to 11 bases. CDR3 in DNA: TGCGCCAGCAGCTTGCGGTGGGGCAGCTCCTACGAGCAGTACTTC. Protein product: CASSLRWGSSYEQYF.

A few counts support this clonotype. CDR3 region: CSATGSGANVLTF. CDR3 DNA sequence: TGCAGCGCGACAGGGTCTGGGGCCAACGTCCTGACTTTC. The chain combines TRBV29-1 with TRBJ2-6, with 7 bases aligning to TRBD1. The CDR3 is 13 amino acids. The germline V gene has CDR1 SQVTM and CDR2 ANQGSEA. Trimming at V came to 7 bases and at J to 1 base, leaving 1 base not matched to a gene.

The V and J genes are TRBV20-1 and TRBJ1-5; TRBD1 might be the D (5 bases). The CDR3 has 13 residues. Per germline, CDR1 DFQATT and CDR2 SNEGSKA (reference sequence). V dropped 2 bases and J dropped 9 bases, with 14 bases sitting between them. CDR3 amino acids: CSARRQGSGPQHF. In DNA, the CDR3 is TGCAGTGCTAGAAGGCAGGGTTCCGGGCCCCAGCATTTT.

In its sample, this clonotype was seen a few times. This chain joins TRBV5-1 and TRBJ2-1; no clear D. Germline CDR1 SGHRS, CDR2 YFSETQ. V lost 2 bases and J lost 5, with 8 bases in between. The CDR3 is 13 residues long. The DNA for the CDR3 is TGCGCCAGCAGCTTTCAGGCGAACAATGAGCAGTTCTTC. This gives the protein CASSFQANNEQFF.

CDR3 sequence (DNA): TGCAGTGCTAGAGACCCCGGGACAGGGGGGCAGGGTTCACCCCTCCACTTT. Its protein is CSARDPGTGGQGSPLHF. The V and J genes are TRBV20-1 and TRBJ1-6; 11 bases align to TRBD1. The V gene end was trimmed by 0 bases and the J gene end by 9 bases; junction bases not matched to a gene: 10. This CDR3 region has 17 residues. Looked up from germline, CDR1 is DFQATT and CDR2 is SNEGSKA (reference sequence).

The chain carries TRBV7-8 and TRBJ2-2; TRBD2 is a possible D gene (5 bases). V dropped 1 base and J dropped 1 base, with 16 bases sitting between them. Germline V CDR1 and CDR2: SGHVS, FQNEAQ. This CDR3 has 18 amino acids. For the CDR3, the DNA is TGTGCCAGCAGCTTAGGCCGGTACTACGCGGGGAACACCGGGGAGCTGTTTTTT. It encodes CASSLGRYYAGNTGELFF.

V is TRBV5-1 and J is TRBJ1-6; a weak D match, TRBD1 (6 bases). Deletions cut 3 bases from V and 6 bases from J, with 16 bases between. This CDR3 contains 16 residues. The germline gives CDR1 SGHRS, CDR2 YFSETQ. The CDR3 region has the DNA TGCGCCAGCAGCTCCTCGACAGGCGGGTTTAATTCACCCCTCCACTTT. This encodes CASSSSTGGFNSPLHF.

The chain is built from TRBV5-5 and TRBJ1-4; 7 nucleotides agree with TRBD1. Per germline, CDR1 SGHKS and CDR2 YYEKEE (reference sequence). J was trimmed by 6 bases and V by 3 bases; bases with no gene match: 11. This CDR3 region has 16 residues. CDR3 coding DNA: TGTGCCAGCAGCTCCTCTACAGGGGCCGATTATGAAAAACTGTTTTTT. This codes for CASSSSTGADYEKLFF.

This clonotype has just a few counts. The gene calls are TRBV7-2 and TRBJ2-1, with no clear D. The CDR3 is 16 amino acids. The germline V and J ends were trimmed by 0 bases and 0 bases, with 9 bases remaining between them. From germline, CDR1 is SGHTA and CDR2 FQGNSA. As DNA, the CDR3 is TGTGCCAGCAGCTTAGCGACGGATAGCTCCTACAATGAGCAGTTCTTC. This gives the protein CASSLATDSSYNEQFF. Full variable domain (outside the CDR3, taken from reference TRBV7-2 and TRBJ2-1): GAGVSQSPSNKVTEKGKDVELRCDPISGHTALYWYRQSLGQGLEFLIYFQGNSAPDKSGLPSDRFSAERTGGSVSTLTIQRTQQEDSAVYLCASSLATDSSYNEQFFGPGTRLTVL.